This TCR beta chain was obtained from a study of blood T cell repertoires in COVID-19. On the study more broadly: The study drew acute and convalescent COVID-19 samples from the United States, Italy and Spain. Nucleic acid was either cDNA or gDNA, and it came from T cells, B-cell-depleted T cells, or PBMCs.

V was shortened by 5 bases and J by 9 bases, with 8 bases between the two germline ends. The CDR3 runs 11 residues. CDR1 is MNHEY and CDR2 is SVGEGT in the germline V gene. As handled by the study authors: Reference gene primers were amplified, and this amplification served to estimate nucleated cell counts. Some clones are missing from TCRdb's copy, which holds only in-frame ones; the method was immunoSEQ multiplex PCR. Clone size and V and J calls were adopted from that table, with D and trimming inferred from the DNA. Of roughly 200,000 clones listed, around 88% are singletons. The sample taken for sequencing was peripheral blood. This rearrangement joins TRBV6-2 or TRBV6-3 to TRBJ2-1; D gene ambiguous. The TCR sequence derives from a woman between 25 and 40 years old with acute or convalescent COVID-19. In DNA, the CDR3 is TGTGCCAGCAGTGTACTCCTTGAGCAGTTCTTC. It codes for CASSVLLEQFF.